One and the same sample provided the 9 T cell receptor beta chains below, sequenced in a study of T cells and Merkel cell carcinoma outcomes. Method: immunoSEQ multiplex PCR; TCRdb's copy keeps in-frame clones and lacks some. The table has over 15,000 clones, roughly 79% seen once; the top ten hold around 9%. Material: tumor tissue from Merkel cell carcinoma. The receptors here all came from a human donor with Merkel cell carcinoma.

The J gene is TRBJ2-3, the V gene TRBV7-2; D gene ambiguous. V was shortened by 1 base and J by 2 bases, with 4 bases between the two germline ends. CDR3 size: 13 residues. The germline V gene encodes CDR1 SGHTA and CDR2 FQGNSA. The CDR3 protein is CASSLGVTDTQYF. CDR3 sequence (DNA): TGTGCCAGCAGCTTAGGGGTCACAGATACGCAGTATTTT.

CDR3 in amino acids: CASSLFIGPSGETQYF. The CDR3 coding sequence is TGTGCCAGCAGCTTATTTATTGGGCCGTCAGGGGAGACCCAGTACTTC. J is TRBJ2-5 and V is TRBV7-9, with a possible D match to TRBD1 (5 bases). V gave up 2 bases and J gave up 5 bases, with 18 bases separating them. The CDR3 sequence is 16 residues long. Germline V gives CDR1 SEHNR, CDR2 FQNEAQ (reference sequence).

The genes are TRBV4-1 and TRBJ1-6, with 7 bases lining up with TRBD1. J gave up 3 bases and V 7 bases, and 6 bases lay outside the gene matches. Germline V gene lookup returns CDR1 MGHRA and CDR2 YSYEKL. CDR3 length: 15 residues. The CDR3 coding sequence is TGCGCCAGCAAATCTGACAGGGACTATAATTCACCCCTCCACTTT. It translates to CASKSDRDYNSPLHF.

The chain combines TRBV19 with TRBJ1-1; 9 bases map to TRBD1. The V and J ends lost 11 bases and 1 base, in that order; junction bases with no gene match: 5. There are 13 residues in the CDR3. Germline CDR1 LNHDA, CDR2 SQIVND (reference sequence). The chain's CDR3 is CAVQGATNTEAFF. In DNA form, the CDR3 reads TGTGCCGTACAGGGGGCTACGAACACTGAAGCTTTCTTT.

Concerning this clone itself: Other DNA sequences within the sample encode an identical CDR3. V is TRBV10-3 and J is TRBJ2-7; D gene uncertain. The CDR3 sequence is 15 residues long. Germline assignment: CDR1 ENHRY and CDR2 SYGVKD. V shed 9 bases and J shed 0 bases, with 18 bases lying between them. CDR3 loop: CAISTDGTSSYEQYF. The CDR3 DNA sequence: TGTGCCATTAGTACGGACGGAACAAGCTCCTACGAGCAGTACTTC.

The genes are TRBV4-1 and TRBJ2-1; no clear D. The CDR3 contains 12 residues. Germline assignment: CDR1 MGHRA and CDR2 YSYEKL. The V gene lost 4 bases and the J gene lost 12 bases, with 13 bases spanning the gap. In nucleotides, the CDR3 is TGCGCCAGCAGCCCCGGGTCTAACGTGCAGTTCTTC. Protein: CASSPGSNVQFF.

The chain employs TRBV7-2 and TRBJ2-3; D may match TRBD1 or TRBD2 (5 bases each). V was shortened by 1 base and J by 9 bases, with 23 bases between the two germline ends. The CDR3 loop spans 17 amino acids. Germline CDR1 and CDR2: SGHTA and FQGNSA. CDR3 DNA sequence: TGTGCCAGCAGCTTAGTCCGGGACGCGAAAAACCCGTACACGCAGTATTTT. Amino acids: CASSLVRDAKNPYTQYF.

This clone was counted once. The chain is built from TRBV10-3 and TRBJ2-1, with TRBD2 matching 9 bases. With 4 bases clipped from V and 0 bases from J, the junction kept 7 bases outside the gene matches. This CDR3 has 17 residues. Per the germline V gene, CDR1 is ENHRY and CDR2 is SYGVKD. CDR3 loop: CAISGRAGGSSYNEQFF. In nucleotides, the CDR3 is TGTGCCATCAGTGGGCGGGCGGGAGGGAGCTCCTACAATGAGCAGTTCTTC.

The V gene is TRBV7-6, the J gene TRBJ2-7; perhaps TRBD1 as D (5 bases). Trimming took 5 bases from V and 3 from J, leaving 11 bases between them. There are 13 residues in the CDR3. Per the germline V gene, CDR1 is SGHVS and CDR2 is FNYEAQ. The CDR3 region has the DNA TGTGCCAGCAGCCCCACGACAGTCTACGAGCAGTACTTC. This codes for CASSPTTVYEQYF.